These 32 T cell receptor beta chains came from one sample sequenced in a study of blood T cells in healthy people across ages. The use of a sample-barcoded 5' primer and a J-beta primer mix characterized a second PCR of 7 to 11 cycles. TCRdb analysed the 5' RACE reads with MiXCR anew, one entry per CDR3 protein. Here the sample spans around 1,800,000 distinct CDR3 sequences, approximately 40% being singletons. The sequenced material came from blood. Receptors originate from a human donor in good health.

This clonotype appeared a few times. The chain carries TRBV27 and TRBJ1-2, with D possibly TRBD1 on 6 matching bases. The CDR3 runs 15 residues. The V gene's germline CDR1 is MNHEY and CDR2 SMNVEV (reference sequence). Trimming stripped 3 bases from V and 7 bases from J, with 18 bases between. The CDR3 sequence: CASSFNVGRGLGYTF. DNA for the CDR3: TGTGCCAGCAGTTTTAATGTTGGTCGGGGGCTTGGCTACACCTTC.

V is TRBV4-1 and J is TRBJ2-2; 7 bases fit TRBD2. V shed 1 base and J 7 bases; nucleotides not matched to a gene: 15. The germline V gene has CDR1 MGHRA and CDR2 YSYEKL. The CDR3 contains 18 residues. The CDR3 region has the DNA TGCGCCAGCAGCCAAGGGGTCGTGGGGACTACCTCTTTCGGGGAGCTGTTTTTT. As protein: CASSQGVVGTTSFGELFF.

The chain carries TRBV29-1 and TRBJ2-3; no clear D gene. The CDR3 is 11 amino acids. Germline CDR1 and CDR2: SQVTM and ANQGSEA. V dropped 7 bases and J dropped 4 bases, with 9 bases sitting between them. CDR3 DNA sequence: TGCAGCGCGGCGGATGCAGATACGCAGTATTTT. Its translation: CSAADADTQYF.

There are a few counts of this clonotype. V usage is TRBV29-1 and J usage is TRBJ2-4; D is unclear. The J call could be wrong; TRBJ2-7 is a better fit for the DNA end. The CDR3 contains 15 residues. The germline V gene encodes CDR1 SQVTM and CDR2 ANQGSEA. CDR3 loop: CSVEDPSRSPYEQYF. CDR3 bases: TGCAGCGTTGAAGATCCTTCGCGTTCCCCCTACGAGCAGTACTTC.

There are a few counts of this clonotype. This chain connects TRBV11-1 to TRBJ1-2, with 8 bases that match TRBD1. V shed 1 base, J shed 5 bases, and the junction held 9 bases outside the gene matches. In germline, CDR1 is SGHAT, CDR2 FQDESV (reference sequence). The CDR3 runs to 16 residues. The CDR3 spells CASSLVDGTGIYGYTF. The DNA for the CDR3 is TGTGCCAGCAGCTTAGTTGATGGGACAGGAATTTATGGCTACACCTTC. Full variable domain (missing parts from reference TRBV11-1 and TRBJ1-2): EAEVAQSPRYKITEKSQAVAFWCDPISGHATLYWYRQILGQGPELLVQFQDESVVDDSQLPKDRFSAERLKGVDSTLKIQPAELGDSAMYLCASSLVDGTGIYGYTFGSGTRLTVV.

This chain links TRBV11-3 with TRBJ2-1; possible D gene TRBD2, 6 bases. The CDR3 contains 16 residues. The V end lost 3 bases, the J end lost 5 bases, and 17 bases lay between the germline ends. Germline V gene sequence: CDR1 SGHNT, CDR2 YENEEA. The CDR3 here is CASSFSRGGDHNEQFF. DNA of the CDR3: TGTGCCAGCAGCTTCTCACGCGGAGGGGATCACAATGAGCAGTTCTTC.

This chain uses TRBV6-6 with TRBJ2-7; D ambiguous. Per the germline V gene, CDR1 is MNHNY and CDR2 is SVGAGI (reference sequence). CDR3 length equals 13 residues. The V end was cut by 6 bases, the J end by 10 bases, with 19 bases between. CDR3 sequence reads: CASSCSSRSAQYF. In nucleotides, the CDR3 is TGTGCCAGCAGCTGCTCGTCCCGTAGTGCCCAGTACTTC.

There are a few counts of this clonotype. The V call is TRBV12-3 or TRBV12-4, the J call TRBJ2-3; possible D gene TRBD2, 5 bases. Between the trimmed V and J ends, which lost 6 bases and 7 bases, there was a span of 20 bases. This CDR3 has 15 residues. The CDR3 sequence: CASRAQDFPPHTQYF. The CDR3 region has the DNA TGTGCCAGCAGGGCGCAGGACTTCCCACCTCATACGCAGTATTTT.

The chain couples TRBV18 to TRBJ1-5; D may be TRBD1 (6 bases). Between the trimmed V and J ends, which lost 0 bases and 5 bases, there was a span of 17 bases. The germline CDR1 and CDR2 sequences are KGHSH and LQKENI. CDR3 size: 17 residues. The CDR3 nucleotides are TGTGCCAGCTCACCACCTTCGTCTGACAGGACCTATCAGCCCCAGCATTTT. Protein sequence: CASSPPSSDRTYQPQHF.

The chain uses TRBV7-2 and TRBJ2-1; D remains ambiguous. The CDR3 runs 16 residues. With 1 base removed from V and 0 bases from J, the gap between germline ends came to 10 bases. CDR1 is SGHTA, CDR2 FQGNSA, per germline. The DNA of the CDR3 is TGTGCCAGCAGCTTAGTGTCACCGAGCTCCTACAATGAGCAGTTCTTC. Its translation: CASSLVSPSSYNEQFF.

This clonotype was seen more than once but under ten times. The rearrangement uses TRBV10-3 and TRBJ2-3, with 9 bases lining up with TRBD2. The CDR3 consists of 14 residues. CDR1 and CDR2 (germline): ENHRY, SYGVKD. V lost 10 bases to trimming and J lost 5 bases; unmatched junction nucleotides: 10. As DNA, the CDR3 is TGTGCCACCCTGAGGAGCGGGAGGAAAGATACGCAGTATTTT. Its protein product is CATLRSGRKDTQYF.

This clonotype was seen more than once but under ten times. V gene TRBV7-9 combines with J gene TRBJ2-6; the D gene is possibly TRBD2 (6 bases). V was shortened by 11 bases and J by 2 bases, with 19 bases between the two germline ends. From germline, CDR1 is SEHNR and CDR2 FQNEAQ (reference sequence). This CDR3 has 16 amino acids. The CDR3 region has the DNA TGTGCCGGTGCGGGGTGGAGTGGTACTGGGGCCAACGTCCTGACTTTC. Protein: CAGAGWSGTGANVLTF.

V is TRBV4-3 and J is TRBJ2-1; possible D gene TRBD2, 5 bases. Between the trimmed V and J ends, which lost 4 bases and 4 bases, there was a span of 14 bases. The germline V gene encodes CDR1 LGHNA and CDR2 YSLEER. The CDR3 has 15 residues. The DNA for the CDR3 is TGCGCCAGCAGCCGTATGGGTGGAGGATACAATGAGCAGTTCTTC. It codes for CASSRMGGGYNEQFF.

The rearrangement links TRBV6-5 to TRBJ2-7; perhaps TRBD1 as D (6 bases). Trimming took 5 bases from V and 7 from J, leaving 15 bases between them. This CDR3 comprises 13 residues. Per germline, CDR1 MNHEY and CDR2 SVGAGI. This CDR3 is CASSSGQPREQYF. CDR3 DNA: TGTGCCAGCAGTAGCGGACAGCCTAGGGAGCAGTACTTC.

This clonotype was seen more than once but under ten times. V usage is TRBV7-8 and J usage is TRBJ2-1; D remains unclear. This CDR3 is 18 amino acids long. Deletions cut 5 bases from V and 13 bases from J, with 33 bases between. Germline values: CDR1 SGHVS, CDR2 FQNEAQ. CDR3 DNA sequence: TGTGCCAGCAGCACCGCTCTCCGTCCCCAGGCCTTAGAAGAGACCCAGTTCTTC. Translating gives CASSTALRPQALEETQFF.

A few counts support this clonotype. The chain employs TRBV20-1 and TRBJ2-3; D ambiguous. V lost 4 bases and J lost 4, with 15 bases in between. Germline V gene sequence: CDR1 DFQATT, CDR2 SNEGSKA (reference sequence). The CDR3 covers 14 residues. This chain's CDR3 is CSAKVAGAPDTQYF. As DNA, the CDR3 is TGCAGTGCTAAGGTCGCAGGCGCGCCAGATACGCAGTATTTT.

With respect to this clonotype: Given a much more abundant clone one base away, this may be a read error. This rearrangement joins TRBV6-2 or TRBV6-3 to TRBJ2-7, with 7 bases lining up with TRBD1. V was clipped by 6 bases and J by 7 bases; unmatched bases: 12. The CDR3 has 14 amino acids. Germline CDR1 MNHEY, CDR2 SVGEGT. The CDR3 spells CASRFGQDLNEQYF. The CDR3 DNA reads TGTGCCAGCAGATTCGGACAGGACTTAAATGAGCAGTACTTC.

In this sample, this clonotype turned up a few times. J is TRBJ2-1 and V is TRBV5-1, with TRBD2 identical over 7 bases. J lost 1 base, V lost 3 bases, and 1 base had no gene match. Germline loops: CDR1 SGHRS, CDR2 YFSETQ. CDR3 length: 14 amino acids. CDR3 protein: CASSWEGSYNEQFF. CDR3 DNA sequence: TGCGCCAGCAGCTGGGAGGGATCCTACAATGAGCAGTTCTTC.

The chain carries TRBV4-3 and TRBJ2-6; D may correspond to TRBD1 or TRBD2 (5 bases each). V was clipped by 0 bases and J by 0 bases, with 12 bases between them. From germline, CDR1 is LGHNA and CDR2 YSLEER. CDR3 length equals 18 residues. In nucleotides, the CDR3 is TGCGCCAGCAGCCAAGATGGGACGCCCGTCTCTGGGGCCAACGTCCTGACTTTC. Protein product: CASSQDGTPVSGANVLTF.

This clonotype has more than one count but fewer than ten. This chain uses TRBV20-1 with TRBJ2-1; 9 bases line up with TRBD2. The CDR3 contains 16 residues. Germline V gives CDR1 DFQATT, CDR2 SNEGSKA (reference sequence). V was clipped by 1 base and J by 4 bases; unmatched bases: 8. CDR3 region: CSARVATSGRYNEQFF. CDR3 DNA sequence: TGCAGTGCTAGAGTTGCGACTAGCGGAAGATACAATGAGCAGTTCTTC.

The rearrangement links TRBV6-2 or TRBV6-3 to TRBJ2-1; D remains unclear. The length of the CDR3 is 12 residues. The V gene lost 5 bases and the J gene lost 8 bases, with 10 bases spanning the gap. CDR1 and CDR2 from the germline V gene are MNHEY and SVGEGT. The CDR3 is CASSSWVYEQFF. The DNA for the CDR3 is TGTGCCAGCAGTAGTTGGGTCTATGAGCAGTTCTTC.

This clonotype showed up just a few times. The gene calls are TRBV28 and TRBJ2-1, with TRBD1 matching 8 bases. CDR3 size: 13 residues. Germline V gene sequence: CDR1 MDHEN, CDR2 SYDVKM. Trimming cost V 3 bases and J 7 bases; bases outside gene matches: 2. CDR3 loop: CASSFQGANEQFF. For the CDR3, the DNA is TGTGCCAGCAGTTTCCAGGGGGCGAATGAGCAGTTCTTC. Full variable domain (rest looked up from reference TRBV28 and TRBJ2-1): DVKVTQSSRYLVKRTGEKVFLECVQDMDHENMFWYRQDPGLGLRLIYFSYDVKMKEKGDIPEGYSVSREKKERFSLILESASTNQTSMYLCASSFQGANEQFFGPGTRLTVL.

The chain joins TRBV5-1 to TRBJ2-7; no clear D. The germline V gene encodes CDR1 SGHRS and CDR2 YFSETQ. The CDR3 loop spans 12 amino acids. V was shortened by 6 bases and J by 5 bases, with 12 bases between the two germline ends. DNA of the CDR3: TGCGCCAGCACCTCGAATTATAACGAGCAGTACTTC. Its protein is CASTSNYNEQYF.

This clonotype appeared a few times. This sequence joins TRBV29-1 and TRBJ2-3, with 11 nucleotides matching TRBD1. CDR1 SQVTM and CDR2 ANQGSEA come from the germline V gene. Unmatched junction bases numbered 3, after V lost 4 bases and J lost 0 bases. This CDR3 is built from 15 residues. DNA of the CDR3: TGCAGCGTTGTCGGGGACAGGGGGAGCACAGATACGCAGTATTTT. This sequence encodes CSVVGDRGSTDTQYF.

This rearrangement joins TRBV10-3 to TRBJ1-5; 9 bases map to TRBD1. CDR1 and CDR2 (germline): ENHRY, SYGVKD. The length of the CDR3 is 16 residues. Trimming took 6 bases from V and 4 from J; bases not matched to a gene: 10. CDR3 DNA sequence: TGTGCCATCAGATCGGGACAGGGTGGTCCAAATCAGCCCCAGCATTTT. It is translated as CAIRSGQGGPNQPQHF.

The rearrangement links TRBV29-1 to TRBJ1-2, with D perhaps matching TRBD1 (6 bases). CDR3 size: 15 residues. Germline V gene data show CDR1 as SQVTM and CDR2 as ANQGSEA. The V gene lost 0 bases and the J gene lost 1 base, with 12 bases spanning the gap. This chain's CDR3 is CSVEDLVGGNYGYTF. The CDR3 DNA is TGCAGCGTTGAAGATCTCGTAGGGGGTAACTATGGCTACACCTTC.

In this sample, this clonotype turned up a few times. The chain links TRBV4-2 to TRBJ2-1, with 8 bases matching TRBD1. Germline V lookup: CDR1 LGHNA, CDR2 YNFKEQ. The junction had 13 bases not matched to a gene; V was cut back by 5 bases and J by 4 bases. The CDR3 has 17 amino acids. The CDR3: CASSSQVRTGYYNEQFF. CDR3 sequence (DNA): TGTGCCAGCAGCTCCCAAGTCAGGACAGGGTATTACAATGAGCAGTTCTTC.

This chain connects TRBV20-1 to TRBJ2-1, with 10 bases aligning to TRBD1. The J segment lost 2 bases and the V segment lost 0 bases, leaving 13 bases of the junction unmatched. Germline V gene lookup returns CDR1 DFQATT and CDR2 SNEGSKA (reference sequence). This CDR3 spans 19 amino acids. CDR3 coding DNA: TGCAGTGCTAGAGATGGGACAGGGGACCTGGGGATCCCCTACAATGAGCAGTTCTTC. This codes for CSARDGTGDLGIPYNEQFF.

This chain's CDR3 is CASSYPDLGDTEAFF. CDR3 bases: TGTGCCAGCAGTTATCCGGACCTAGGGGACACTGAAGCTTTCTTT. V gene TRBV25-1 combines with J gene TRBJ1-1; D may be TRBD1 (5 bases). Between the trimmed V and J ends, which lost 5 bases and 3 bases, there was a span of 16 bases. This CDR3 is 15 amino acids long. Germline values: CDR1 MGHDK, CDR2 SYGVNS.

V is TRBV12-3 or TRBV12-4 and J is TRBJ1-1; D is unclear. The CDR3 loop spans 13 amino acids. V was clipped by 5 bases and J by 3 bases, with 10 bases between them. In nucleotides, the CDR3 is TGTGCCAGCAGTCTTAGACCGGACACTGAAGCTTTCTTT. It translates to CASSLRPDTEAFF.

In its sample, this clonotype was seen a few times. V and J are TRBV7-2 and TRBJ1-1; D is uncertain. Deletions cut 6 bases from V and 0 bases from J, with 11 bases between. The germline V gene has CDR1 SGHTA and CDR2 FQGNSA. The CDR3 is made up of 14 amino acids. The CDR3 nucleotides are TGTGCCAGCAGTGTAATCCGAGTGAACACTGAAGCTTTCTTT. Amino acid sequence: CASSVIRVNTEAFF.

V usage is TRBV11-2 and J usage is TRBJ2-1, with D perhaps TRBD1 (6 bases). Between the trimmed V and J ends, which lost 0 bases and 7 bases, there was a span of 13 bases. The CDR3 is made up of 15 amino acids. The germline V gene encodes CDR1 SGHAT and CDR2 FQNNGV. The CDR3 DNA reads as TGTGCCAGCAGCTTAGATCCCTACAGGGTGAATGAGCAGTTCTTC. It translates to CASSLDPYRVNEQFF.